Listed here are 21 T cell receptor beta chains from one sample, sequenced in a study of blood T cell repertoires in COVID-19. Profiling relied on immunoSEQ multiplex PCR, and the TCRdb table lists in-frame clones only, not all of them. The top ten hold over 1.2% of the sample, which has 230,000 or so clones, 84% seen once. Sequencing used peripheral blood. Receptors were obtained from a middle-aged woman who had recovered from COVID-19.

This clone was counted a single time. The chain has TRBV30 and TRBJ1-1, with D unclear. The CDR3 covers 18 residues. CDR1 is GTSNPN and CDR2 is SVGIG in the germline V gene (reference sequence). V was clipped by 1 base and J by 1 base, with 22 bases between them. CDR3 sequence: CAWSGRIISRKSNTEAFF. The CDR3, as DNA: TGTGCCTGGAGTGGGCGGATAATTTCACGAAAATCGAACACTGAAGCTTTCTTT.

The CDR3 DNA follows: TGTGCCAGCAGCCATCTAAACGGGGGGCAGCCCCTCCACTTT. Protein sequence: CASSHLNGGQPLHF. J is TRBJ1-6 and V is TRBV3-1 (or the pseudogene TRBV3-2); possibly TRBD1 for D (6 bases). CDR1 LGHDT and CDR2 YNNKEL come from the germline V gene (reference sequence). V was clipped by 3 bases and J by 13 bases, with 16 bases between them. The CDR3 runs to 14 residues.

The chain joins TRBV9 to TRBJ1-5; D unresolved. Germline CDR1 reads SGDLS; CDR2 reads YYNGEE. The CDR3 runs to 14 residues. Trimming removed 0 bases at V and 12 bases at J, with 16 bases between. The CDR3 loop is CASSVGIEPHDQHF. The CDR3 nucleotides read TGTGCCAGCAGCGTAGGCATTGAGCCTCACGACCAGCATTTT. The full variable domain, its missing parts supplied by reference TRBV9 and TRBJ1-5, is DSGVTQTPKHLITATGQRVTLRCSPRSGDLSVYWYQQSLDQGLQFLIQYYNGEERAKGNILERFSAQQFPDLHSELNLSSLELGDSALYFCASSVGIEPHDQHFGDGTRLSIL.

The V and J genes are TRBV18 and TRBJ1-2; weak D call: TRBD1 (5 bases). The CDR3 is made up of 12 amino acids. Germline CDR1 and CDR2: KGHSH and LQKENI. V was clipped by 4 bases and J by 7 bases, with 10 bases between them. This CDR3 reads CASSQGLRGYTF. As DNA, the CDR3 is TGTGCCAGCTCACAGGGGTTACGTGGCTACACCTTC.

The J gene is TRBJ2-1, the V gene TRBV7-2, with 10 nucleotides matching TRBD1. The CDR3 extends over 15 amino acids. V was pared by 3 bases and J by 4 bases, with 3 bases of the junction left unmatched. Per germline, CDR1 SGHTA and CDR2 FQGNSA. The CDR3 bases are TGTGCCAGCAGCTTTATGGGACAGGGGTACAATGAGCAGTTCTTC. Its translation is CASSFMGQGYNEQFF. Together with reference TRBV7-2 and TRBJ2-1, the CDR3 gives the full variable domain: GAGVSQSPSNKVTEKGKDVELRCDPISGHTALYWYRQSLGQGLEFLIYFQGNSAPDKSGLPSDRFSAERTGGSVSTLTIQRTQQEDSAVYLCASSFMGQGYNEQFFGPGTRLTVL.

The chain has TRBV7-2 and TRBJ2-5, with D possibly TRBD2 on 7 matching bases. The V gene's germline CDR1 is SGHTA and CDR2 FQGNSA. V was shortened by 5 bases and J by 5 bases, with 15 bases between the two germline ends. This CDR3 is built from 14 residues. The CDR3, as DNA: TGTGCCAGCAGCGCTTTTCGGGGGGCGGAGACCCAGTACTTC. Translating it yields CASSAFRGAETQYF.

The V and J genes are TRBV3-1 (or the pseudogene TRBV3-2) and TRBJ2-1; D uncertain. V shed 1 base and J shed 2 bases, with 12 bases lying between them. Looked up from germline, CDR1 is LGHDT and CDR2 is YNNKEL (reference sequence). This CDR3 contains 16 residues. The CDR3 spells CASSQAAALPYNEQFF. CDR3 nucleotide sequence: TGTGCCAGCAGCCAAGCTGCGGCCTTGCCCTACAATGAGCAGTTCTTC.

This clone showed up just once. The gene calls are TRBV15 and TRBJ1-2; no clear D gene. This CDR3 is 14 amino acids long. Trimming pared 0 bases from V and 8 bases from J, leaving 13 bases between. Per the germline V gene, CDR1 is LNHNV and CDR2 is YYDKDF (reference sequence). As DNA, the CDR3 is TGTGCCACCAGCAGAGATCTTGCGTTGCGCGGCTACACCTTC. It is translated as CATSRDLALRGYTF. Supplemented by reference TRBV15 and TRBJ1-2, the full variable domain reads DAMVIQNPRYQVTQFGKPVTLSCSQTLNHNVMYWYQQKSSQAPKLLFHYYDKDFNNEADTPDNFQSRRPNTSFCFLDIRSPGLGDTAMYLCATSRDLALRGYTFGSGTRLTVV.

This clone was recorded once. The rearrangement joins TRBV7-8 to TRBJ2-1; D not certain. V lost 5 bases, J lost 5 bases, and 10 bases lay in between. This CDR3 comprises 13 residues. CDR1 and CDR2 from the germline V gene are SGHVS and FQNEAQ. Here the CDR3 reads CASSPHQNNEQFF. The CDR3 DNA reads as TGTGCCAGCAGCCCGCACCAGAACAATGAGCAGTTCTTC.

The chain couples TRBV7-3 to TRBJ2-1; possible D gene TRBD2, 5 bases. Per the germline V gene, CDR1 is SGHTA and CDR2 is FQGTGA. The CDR3 consists of 15 residues. V was shortened by 5 bases and J by 6 bases, with 17 bases between the two germline ends. In nucleotides, the CDR3 is TGTGCCAGCAGCCAAGCGGTAGGGTTTCTCAATGAGCAGTTCTTC. Translation: CASSQAVGFLNEQFF.

J is TRBJ1-1 and V is TRBV7-9; a possible D gene is TRBD1 (5 bases). V lost 4 bases to trimming and J lost 2 bases, with 8 bases between them. The CDR3 loop spans 13 amino acids. Germline loops: CDR1 SEHNR, CDR2 FQNEAQ (reference sequence). This CDR3 is CASSWDFNTEAFF. DNA of the CDR3: TGTGCCAGCAGCTGGGACTTCAACACTGAAGCTTTCTTT. The full variable domain, in which reference TRBV7-9 and TRBJ1-1 provide the parts outside the CDR3, is DTGVSQNPRHKITKRGQNVTFRCDPISEHNRLYWYRQTLGQGPEFLTYFQNEAQLEKSRLLSDRFSAERPKGSFSTLEIQRTEQGDSAMYLCASSWDFNTEAFFGQGTRLTVV.

V is TRBV5-6 and J is TRBJ1-2, with a possible D match to TRBD1 (5 bases). CDR1 and CDR2 (germline): SGHDT, YYEEEE. Trimming stripped 6 bases from V and 8 bases from J, with 11 bases between. The CDR3 extends over 11 amino acids. The CDR3 nucleotides read TGTGCCAGCAAGGCGGGACGCGGCTACACCTTC. Encoded protein: CASKAGRGYTF. The variable domain in full, completed from reference TRBV5-6 and TRBJ1-2, reads DAGVTQSPTHLIKTRGQQVTLRCSPKSGHDTVSWYQQALGQGPQFIFQYYEEEERQRGNFPDRFSGHQFPNYSSELNVNALLLGDSALYLCASKAGRGYTFGSGTRLTVV.

V and J are TRBV9 and TRBJ1-3; D may be TRBD1 (6 bases). CDR1 and CDR2 (germline): SGDLS, YYNGEE. The CDR3 loop spans 14 amino acids. V was shortened by 3 bases and J by 8 bases, with 15 bases between the two germline ends. The CDR3 sequence: CASSARDMGHTIYF. CDR3 bases: TGTGCCAGCAGCGCCCGGGACATGGGACACACCATATATTTT.

The gene calls are TRBV28 and TRBJ1-5, with D possibly being TRBD1 (5 bases). Germline V gene data show CDR1 as MDHEN and CDR2 as SYDVKM. The CDR3 loop spans 13 amino acids. Trimming left V 5 bases short and J 4 bases short, with 9 bases between. This CDR3 is CASSQGGNQPQHF. The DNA of the CDR3 is TGTGCCAGCAGTCAGGGTGGAAATCAGCCCCAGCATTTT.

The chain combines TRBV5-4 with TRBJ2-5, with 8 bases identical to TRBD1. The ends lost 5 bases at V and 5 bases at J; junction bases unmatched: 11. The CDR3 spans 15 residues. In germline, CDR1 is SGHNT, CDR2 YYREEE (reference sequence). CDR3 residues: CASSSGQGWGETQYF. The DNA of the CDR3 is TGTGCCAGCAGTTCCGGACAGGGATGGGGCGAGACCCAGTACTTC.

This clone was detected only once. The genes are TRBV7-2 and TRBJ1-5; D is ambiguous. The CDR3 loop spans 14 amino acids. CDR1 is SGHTA, CDR2 FQGNSA, per germline. V was pared by 5 bases and J by 5 bases, with 13 bases between. The chain's CDR3 is CASSARGKDQPQHF. The CDR3, as DNA: TGTGCCAGCAGCGCTCGGGGTAAGGATCAGCCCCAGCATTTT.

For this clone: Other DNA sequences in the same sample also yield this CDR3. The V gene is TRBV5-1, the J gene TRBJ1-6, with 8 positions matching TRBD1. Germline CDR1 SGHRS, CDR2 YFSETQ. There are 14 residues in the CDR3. J gave up 9 bases and V 4 bases, and 6 bases lay outside the gene matches. CDR3 sequence (DNA): TGCGCCAGCAGCCTAGGGACAGGTGGTTCACCCCTCCACTTT. Its translation is CASSLGTGGSPLHF.

The chain employs TRBV10-3 and TRBJ1-2; 7 bases line up with TRBD1. V shed 6 bases and J 3 bases; nucleotides not matched to a gene: 7. CDR1 ENHRY and CDR2 SYGVKD come from the germline V gene. The CDR3 has 14 residues. The CDR3 coding sequence is TGTGCCATCAGCGAGACAGGGTTGGACTATGGCTACACCTTC. Its translation: CAISETGLDYGYTF.

This chain connects TRBV6-2 or TRBV6-3 to TRBJ2-5, with D possibly TRBD2 on 6 matching bases. The length of the CDR3 is 11 residues. Germline V gene sequence: CDR1 MNHEY, CDR2 SVGEGT. Between the trimmed V and J ends, which lost 6 bases and 7 bases, there was a span of 9 bases. The CDR3 DNA is TGTGCCAGCAGCCACGGGGGGACCCAGTACTTC. Translating gives CASSHGGTQYF.

This clone was seen once. The chain carries TRBV27 and TRBJ2-3; 10 bases align to TRBD1. The CDR3 runs to 15 residues. The junction had 4 bases not matched to a gene; V was cut back by 5 bases and J by 2 bases. Germline CDR1 reads MNHEY; CDR2 reads SMNVEV (reference sequence). CDR3 bases: TGTGCCAGCAGTCCGGGGACAGGGGCCACAGATACGCAGTATTTT. Translating it yields CASSPGTGATDTQYF.

This chain links TRBV19 with TRBJ2-4; no clear D gene. The CDR3 covers 18 residues. Germline lookup yields CDR1 LNHDA and CDR2 SQIVND (reference sequence). Trimming removed 2 bases from V and 0 bases from J, with 17 bases in between. As DNA, the CDR3 is TGTGCCAGTAGTATATATGGGCAGACGGTTCAAGCCAAAAACATTCAGTACTTC. It specifies CASSIYGQTVQAKNIQYF.